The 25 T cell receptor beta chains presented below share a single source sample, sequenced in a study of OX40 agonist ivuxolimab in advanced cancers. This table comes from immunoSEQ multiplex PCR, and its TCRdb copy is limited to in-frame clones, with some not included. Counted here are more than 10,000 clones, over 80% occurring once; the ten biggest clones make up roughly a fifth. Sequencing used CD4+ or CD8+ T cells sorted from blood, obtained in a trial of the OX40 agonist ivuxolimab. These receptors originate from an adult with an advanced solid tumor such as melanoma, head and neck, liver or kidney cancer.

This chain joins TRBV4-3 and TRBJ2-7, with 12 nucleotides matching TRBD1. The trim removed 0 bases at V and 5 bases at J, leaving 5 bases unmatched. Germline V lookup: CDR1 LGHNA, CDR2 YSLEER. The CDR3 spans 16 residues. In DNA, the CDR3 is TGCGCCAGCAGCCAAGAAGGGACAGGGGGCATCGACGAGCAGTACTTC. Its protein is CASSQEGTGGIDEQYF.

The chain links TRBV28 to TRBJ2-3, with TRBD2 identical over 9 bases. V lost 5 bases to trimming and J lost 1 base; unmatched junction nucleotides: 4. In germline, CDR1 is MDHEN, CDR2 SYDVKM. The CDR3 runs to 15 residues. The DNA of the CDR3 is TGTGCCAGCAGTACCCGACTAGCGGGCACAGATACGCAGTATTTT. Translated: CASSTRLAGTDTQYF.

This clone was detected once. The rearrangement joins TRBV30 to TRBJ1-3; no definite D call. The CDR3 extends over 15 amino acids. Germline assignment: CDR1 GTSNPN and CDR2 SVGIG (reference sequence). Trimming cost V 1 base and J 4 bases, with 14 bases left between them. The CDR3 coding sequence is TGTGCCTGGAGTGCCCGCTTCCCGATAGGAAACACCATATATTTT. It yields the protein CAWSARFPIGNTIYF.

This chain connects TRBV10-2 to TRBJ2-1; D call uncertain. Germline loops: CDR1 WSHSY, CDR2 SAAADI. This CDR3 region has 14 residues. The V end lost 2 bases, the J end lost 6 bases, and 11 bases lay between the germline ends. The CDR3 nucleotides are TGCGCCAGCAGTGAGGCGCCGGACGCCAATGAGCAGTTCTTC. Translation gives CASSEAPDANEQFF.

The CDR3 nucleotides are TGTGCCAGCGTGACTAGCGGGGGGCTAAATGAGCAGTTCTTC. This gives the protein CASVTSGGLNEQFF. This chain uses TRBV6-6 with TRBJ2-1, with 13 nucleotides matching TRBD2. The CDR3 is made up of 14 amino acids. Germline-derived CDR1 and CDR2 are MNHNY and SVGAGI (reference sequence). V lost 8 bases and J lost 7; bases outside the gene matches: 5.

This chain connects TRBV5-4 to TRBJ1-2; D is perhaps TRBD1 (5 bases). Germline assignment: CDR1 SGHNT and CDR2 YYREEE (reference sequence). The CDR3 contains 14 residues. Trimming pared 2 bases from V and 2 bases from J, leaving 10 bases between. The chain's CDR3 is CASSFRGENYGYTF. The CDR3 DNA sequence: TGTGCCAGCAGCTTTCGGGGGGAAAACTATGGCTACACCTTC.

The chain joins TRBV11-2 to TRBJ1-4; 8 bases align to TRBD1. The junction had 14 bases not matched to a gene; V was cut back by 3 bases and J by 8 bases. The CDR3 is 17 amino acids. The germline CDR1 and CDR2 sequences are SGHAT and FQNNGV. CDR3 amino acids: CASSLRGTGGSAEKLFF. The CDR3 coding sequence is TGTGCCAGCAGCTTGAGAGGGACAGGTGGCTCCGCGGAAAAACTGTTTTTT.

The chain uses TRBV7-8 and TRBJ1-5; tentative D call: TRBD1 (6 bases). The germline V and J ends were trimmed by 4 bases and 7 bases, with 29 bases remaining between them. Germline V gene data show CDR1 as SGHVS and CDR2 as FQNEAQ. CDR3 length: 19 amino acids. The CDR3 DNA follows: TGTGCCAGCAGCTATTCCGACCGGACAGATAACGGGGCAAAACAGCCCCAGCATTTT. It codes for CASSYSDRTDNGAKQPQHF. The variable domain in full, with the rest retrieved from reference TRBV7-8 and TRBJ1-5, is GAGVSQSPRYKVAKRGQDVALRCDPISGHVSLFWYQQALGQGPEFLTYFQNEAQLDKSGLPSDRFFAERPEGSVSTLKIQRTQQEDSAVYLCASSYSDRTDNGAKQPQHFGDGTRLSIL.

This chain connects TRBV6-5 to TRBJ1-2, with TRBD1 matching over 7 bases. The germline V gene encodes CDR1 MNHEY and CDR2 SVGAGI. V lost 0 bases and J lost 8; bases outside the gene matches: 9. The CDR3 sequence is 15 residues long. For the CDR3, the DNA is TGTGCCAGCAGTTACTCGAGGACAGGCCCGGAGGGCTACACCTTC. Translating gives CASSYSRTGPEGYTF.

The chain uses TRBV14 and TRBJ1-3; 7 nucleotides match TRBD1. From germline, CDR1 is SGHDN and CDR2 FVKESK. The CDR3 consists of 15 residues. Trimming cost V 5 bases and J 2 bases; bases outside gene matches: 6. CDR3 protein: CASSYRGYTGNTIYF. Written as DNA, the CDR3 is TGTGCCAGCAGCTACAGGGGATATACTGGAAACACCATATATTTT.

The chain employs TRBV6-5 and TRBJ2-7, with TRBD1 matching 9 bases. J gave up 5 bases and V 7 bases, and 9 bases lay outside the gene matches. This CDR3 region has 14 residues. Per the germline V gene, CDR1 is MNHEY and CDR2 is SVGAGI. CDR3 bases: TGTGCCAGCATTATGGGACAGGGCTTGGACGAGCAGTACTTC. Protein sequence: CASIMGQGLDEQYF.

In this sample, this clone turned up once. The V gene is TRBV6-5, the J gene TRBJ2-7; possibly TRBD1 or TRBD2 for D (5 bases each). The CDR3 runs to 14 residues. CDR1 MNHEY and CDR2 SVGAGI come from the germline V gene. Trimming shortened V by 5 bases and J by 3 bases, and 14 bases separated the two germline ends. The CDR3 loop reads CASSTWDGSYEQYF. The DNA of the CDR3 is TGTGCCAGCAGTACCTGGGACGGAAGCTACGAGCAGTACTTC.

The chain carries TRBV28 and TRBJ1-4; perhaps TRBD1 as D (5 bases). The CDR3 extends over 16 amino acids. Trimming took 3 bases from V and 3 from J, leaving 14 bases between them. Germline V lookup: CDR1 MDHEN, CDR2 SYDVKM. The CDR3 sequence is CASSFPPGRANEKLFF. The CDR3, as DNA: TGTGCCAGCAGTTTCCCTCCAGGGAGGGCTAATGAAAAACTGTTTTTT.

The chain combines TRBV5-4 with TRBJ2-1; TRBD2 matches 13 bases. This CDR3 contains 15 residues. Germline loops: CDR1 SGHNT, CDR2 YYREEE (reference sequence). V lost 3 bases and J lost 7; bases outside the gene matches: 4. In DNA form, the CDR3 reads TGTGCCAGCAGCTCTGGACTAGCGGGAGAGAATGAGCAGTTCTTC. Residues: CASSSGLAGENEQFF.

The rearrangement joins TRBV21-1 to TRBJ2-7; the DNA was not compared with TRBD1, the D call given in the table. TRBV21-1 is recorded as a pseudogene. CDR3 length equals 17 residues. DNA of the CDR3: TGTGCCAGCAGCAGACCTCCCCGGGACAGGGTTGGGTACGAGCAGTACTTC. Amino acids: CASSRPPRDRVGYEQYF.

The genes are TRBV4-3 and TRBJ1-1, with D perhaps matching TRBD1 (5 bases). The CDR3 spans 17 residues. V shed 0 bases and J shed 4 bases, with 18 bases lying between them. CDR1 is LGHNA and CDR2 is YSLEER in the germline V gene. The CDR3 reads CASSQDPLGERRTEAFF. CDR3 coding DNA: TGCGCCAGCAGCCAAGATCCCCTGGGGGAGCGGCGCACTGAAGCTTTCTTT.

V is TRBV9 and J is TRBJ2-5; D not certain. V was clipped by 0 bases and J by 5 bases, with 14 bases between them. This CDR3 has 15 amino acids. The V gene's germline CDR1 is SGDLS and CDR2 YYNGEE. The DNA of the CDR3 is TGTGCCAGCAGCGTAGACCAGGTTTTAGAGGAGACCCAGTACTTC. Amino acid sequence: CASSVDQVLEETQYF.

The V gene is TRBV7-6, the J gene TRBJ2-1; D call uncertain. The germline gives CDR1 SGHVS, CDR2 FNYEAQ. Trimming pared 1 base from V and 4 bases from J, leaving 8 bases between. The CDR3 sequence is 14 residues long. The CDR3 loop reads CASSLGLGYNEQFF. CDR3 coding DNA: TGTGCCAGCAGCTTAGGACTGGGGTACAATGAGCAGTTCTTC.

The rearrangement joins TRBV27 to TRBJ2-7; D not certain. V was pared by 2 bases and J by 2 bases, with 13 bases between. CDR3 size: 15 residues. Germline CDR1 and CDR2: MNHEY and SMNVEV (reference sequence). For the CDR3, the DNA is TGTGCCAGCAGTTTACGTGGCTTTGGTGCCTACGAGCAGTACTTC. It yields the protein CASSLRGFGAYEQYF.

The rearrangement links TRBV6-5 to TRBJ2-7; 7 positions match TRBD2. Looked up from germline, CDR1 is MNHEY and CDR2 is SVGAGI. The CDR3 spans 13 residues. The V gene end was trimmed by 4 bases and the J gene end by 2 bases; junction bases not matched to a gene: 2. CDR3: CASSSSGPYEQYF. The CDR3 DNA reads TGTGCCAGCAGTTCTAGCGGCCCCTACGAGCAGTACTTC.

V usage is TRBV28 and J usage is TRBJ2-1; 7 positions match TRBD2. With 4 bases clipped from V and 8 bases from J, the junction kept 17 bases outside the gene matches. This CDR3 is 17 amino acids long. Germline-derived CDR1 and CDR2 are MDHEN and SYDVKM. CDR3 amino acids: CASSSFMGGVYSDEQFF. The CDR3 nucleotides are TGTGCCAGCAGTTCATTCATGGGGGGGGTCTATAGCGATGAGCAGTTCTTC. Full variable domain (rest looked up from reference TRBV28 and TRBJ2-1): DVKVTQSSRYLVKRTGEKVFLECVQDMDHENMFWYRQDPGLGLRLIYFSYDVKMKEKGDIPEGYSVSREKKERFSLILESASTNQTSMYLCASSSFMGGVYSDEQFFGPGTRLTVL.

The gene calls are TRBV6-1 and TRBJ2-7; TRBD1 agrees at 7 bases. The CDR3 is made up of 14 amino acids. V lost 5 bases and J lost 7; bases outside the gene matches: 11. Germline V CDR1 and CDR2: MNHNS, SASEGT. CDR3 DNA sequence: TGTGCCAGCAGTTCTGACAGGGCCCTGAGAGAGCAGTACTTC. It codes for CASSSDRALREQYF.

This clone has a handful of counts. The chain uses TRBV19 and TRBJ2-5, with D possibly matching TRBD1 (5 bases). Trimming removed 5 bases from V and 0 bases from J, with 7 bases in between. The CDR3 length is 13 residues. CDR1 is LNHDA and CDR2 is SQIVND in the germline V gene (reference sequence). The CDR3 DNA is TGTGCCAGTAGTCTACAGGACCAAGAGACCCAGTACTTC. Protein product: CASSLQDQETQYF.

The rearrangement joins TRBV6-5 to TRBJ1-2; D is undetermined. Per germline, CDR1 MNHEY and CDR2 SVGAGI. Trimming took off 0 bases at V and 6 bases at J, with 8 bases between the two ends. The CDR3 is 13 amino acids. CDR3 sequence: CASSYSEVDGYTF. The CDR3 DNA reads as TGTGCCAGCAGTTACTCCGAGGTCGATGGCTACACCTTC.

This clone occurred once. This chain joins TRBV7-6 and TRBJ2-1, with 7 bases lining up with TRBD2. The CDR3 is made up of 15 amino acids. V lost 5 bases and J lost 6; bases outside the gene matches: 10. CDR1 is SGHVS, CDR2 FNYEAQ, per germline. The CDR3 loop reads CASSALAESGNEQFF. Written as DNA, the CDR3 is TGTGCCAGCAGCGCTCTAGCGGAATCTGGCAATGAGCAGTTCTTC. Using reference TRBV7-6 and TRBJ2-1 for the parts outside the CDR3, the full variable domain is GAGVSQSPRYKVTKRGQDVALRCDPISGHVSLYWYRQALGQGPEFLTYFNYEAQQDKSGLPNDRFSAERPEGSISTLTIQRTEQRDSAMYRCASSALAESGNEQFFGPGTRLTVL.